This TCR beta chain was sequenced for a study of neoadjuvant anti-PD-1 for oral cavity cancer. Study-wide background: Patients without progression got a fourth dose around day 43.

Whole-study results and caveats: Higher pretreatment blood Treg/Th17 ratios correlated with higher pretreatment blood and lower post-treatment tumor TCRbeta clonality.

These newly diagnosed stage II-IVA oral cavity squamous cell carcinoma patients had no prior systemic or radiation treatment. The V segment lost 8 bases and the J segment 4 bases; nucleotides outside the gene matches: 10. CDR3 size: 15 residues. CDR1 and CDR2 from the germline V gene are SNHLY and FYNNEI. Method: immunoSEQ multiplex PCR; TCRdb's copy keeps in-frame clones and lacks some. The sample lists tens of thousands of clones; around 80% were seen once. In regard to this clone: Antigen: not known.

The sequence was obtained from a person aged 35-80 years with oral cavity squamous cell carcinoma. The chain joins TRBV2 to TRBJ2-5, with 10 bases that match TRBD2. This sample comprised PBMCs, obtained before nivolumab (anti-PD-1) treatment. The CDR3 sequence is CASVTLAGAGETQYF. CDR3 bases: TGTGCCAGCGTAACTCTAGCGGGAGCGGGAGAGACCCAGTACTTC. The full variable domain, completed using reference TRBV2 and TRBJ2-5, is EPEVTQTPSHQVTQMGQEVILRCVPISNHLYFYWYRQILGQKVEFLVSFYNNEISEKSEIFDDQFSVERPDGSNFTLKIRSTKLEDSAMYFCASVTLAGAGETQYFGPGTRLLVL.